This T cell receptor beta chain is from a study of Tregs in tolerant kidney transplant recipients. Overall study results and limits: Tregs expanded with activated donor B cells seemed most donor-specific.

The protocol was immunoSEQ multiplex PCR, while the TCRdb copy is restricted to in-frame clones and leaves out a portion. The sample has fewer than 70,000 clones; approximately 82% are singletons. Germline V gives CDR1 MNHEY, CDR2 SVGAGI. Trimming took 6 bases from V and 4 from J, leaving 13 bases between them. The length of the CDR3 is 14 residues. In regard to this clone: Its antigen is unidentified.

The chain carries TRBV6-5 and TRBJ1-5; no clear D. Specimen: CD4+ T cells from blood. This clonotype originated in a human donor in good health. The CDR3 DNA reads TGTGCCAGCAGACAAACTGGGCAAAATCAGCCCCAGCATTTT. This codes for CASRQTGQNQPQHF.